The 26 T cell receptor beta chains below were found in one sample sequenced in a study of cytomegalovirus exposure and HLA in healthy donors. TCRdb keeps only in-frame clones here, not all; method: immunoSEQ multiplex PCR. The sample includes some 76,000 clones, over 85% of them seen just once. Material for sequencing was PBMCs. The receptors were gathered from a young woman in good health and CMV-seronegative.

The chain couples TRBV6-4 to TRBJ2-3, with 14 bases aligning to TRBD2. CDR3 length: 16 residues. Losses at the gene ends were 0 bases for V and 4 bases for J; bases not matched to a gene: 0. CDR1 and CDR2 (germline): MRHNA, SNTAGT. CDR3 coding DNA: TGTGCCAGCAGTGACTCGACTAGCGGGGGGGCAGATACGCAGTATTTT. Its protein product is CASSDSTSGGADTQYF.

The chain is built from TRBV29-1 and TRBJ1-1, with TRBD1 as a possible D gene (5 bases). The ends were cut back, 0 bases at V and 1 base at J, with 9 bases in the middle. The V gene's germline CDR1 is SQVTM and CDR2 ANQGSEA. The CDR3 is made up of 14 amino acids. CDR3 sequence reads: CSVEEWQGNTEAFF. The CDR3 DNA reads as TGCAGCGTTGAAGAATGGCAGGGGAACACTGAAGCTTTCTTT.

The chain combines TRBV2 with TRBJ2-1, with 8 bases fitting TRBD2. Germline V gene sequence: CDR1 SNHLY, CDR2 FYNNEI. This CDR3 region has 15 residues. Unmatched junction bases numbered 2, after V lost 4 bases and J lost 0 bases. The CDR3 reads CASSGGLASYNEQFF. CDR3 sequence (DNA): TGTGCCAGCAGTGGTGGACTAGCCTCCTACAATGAGCAGTTCTTC.

The V call is TRBV6-1, the J call TRBJ2-2, with 8 bases identical to TRBD1. The germline V gene encodes CDR1 MNHNS and CDR2 SASEGT. V was pared by 4 bases and J by 3 bases, with 4 bases of the junction left unmatched. CDR3 size: 15 residues. CDR3 in amino acids: CASSAGGGDTGELFF. DNA of the CDR3: TGTGCCAGCAGTGCAGGGGGCGGCGACACCGGGGAGCTGTTTTTT.

The V gene is TRBV4-1, the J gene TRBJ1-5; D is unresolved. The germline gives CDR1 MGHRA, CDR2 YSYEKL. CDR3 length: 15 residues. Trimming removed 2 bases from V and 5 bases from J, with 13 bases in between. In DNA, the CDR3 is TGCGCCAGCAGCCAACTGGCCATCGGGGATCAGCCCCAGCATTTT. Amino acid sequence: CASSQLAIGDQPQHF.

V usage is TRBV27 and J usage is TRBJ2-2, with 9 bases identical to TRBD2. CDR3 size: 15 residues. V lost 5 bases and J lost 8; bases outside the gene matches: 9. Germline V gene lookup returns CDR1 MNHEY and CDR2 SMNVEV (reference sequence). CDR3 DNA sequence: TGTGCCAGCAGTAGGCGGGAGGGATTTACTGGGGAGCTGTTTTTT. Translating gives CASSRREGFTGELFF.

The J gene is TRBJ1-2, the V gene TRBV2; D uncertain. The V gene lost 8 bases and the J gene lost 5 bases, with 6 bases spanning the gap. This CDR3 has 10 residues. Germline CDR1 reads SNHLY; CDR2 reads FYNNEI. As DNA, the CDR3 is TGTGCCAGCTCGGGGTATGGCTACACCTTC. Its protein is CASSGYGYTF.

The rearrangement uses TRBV29-1 and TRBJ2-7; 7 bases map to TRBD2. CDR1 is SQVTM, CDR2 ANQGSEA, per germline. After removal of 6 bases from V and 5 bases from J, the junction contained 10 bases not matched to a gene. This CDR3 has 13 amino acids. CDR3 sequence reads: CSVVHRTSNEQYF. Here the CDR3 DNA reads TGCAGCGTCGTTCATAGGACTAGTAACGAGCAGTACTTC.

This rearrangement joins TRBV4-1 to TRBJ2-5, with a tentative D call TRBD1 (5 bases). With 1 base removed from V and 1 base from J, the gap between germline ends came to 10 bases. The CDR3 loop spans 15 amino acids. Per the germline V gene, CDR1 is MGHRA and CDR2 is YSYEKL. CDR3 nucleotide sequence: TGCGCCAGCAGCCAAGTTACAAGGGGCCAAGAGACCCAGTACTTC. Amino acid sequence: CASSQVTRGQETQYF.

J is TRBJ2-7 and V is TRBV4-3; maybe TRBD1 (5 bases). The CDR3 sequence is 13 residues long. Germline values: CDR1 LGHNA, CDR2 YSLEER. Trimming took off 0 bases at V and 9 bases at J, with 12 bases between the two ends. The CDR3 DNA sequence: TGCGCCAGCAGCCAAGATCAGGGTGAGGTGCAGTACTTC. It codes for CASSQDQGEVQYF.

CDR3 residues: CATSRDEIARGYTF. The CDR3 nucleotides read TGTGCCACCAGCAGAGATGAGATAGCGCGGGGCTACACCTTC. This rearrangement joins TRBV15 to TRBJ1-2; the D is unclear. The germline V gene has CDR1 LNHNV and CDR2 YYDKDF (reference sequence). Trimming stripped 0 bases from V and 8 bases from J, with 13 bases between. There are 14 residues in the CDR3.

The chain employs TRBV18 and TRBJ2-3; D might be TRBD2 (6 bases). With 3 bases removed from V and 6 bases from J, the gap between germline ends came to 16 bases. This CDR3 is built from 15 residues. Germline V lookup: CDR1 KGHSH, CDR2 LQKENI. The CDR3 DNA is TGTGCCAGCTCACCCTCTAGCGACCCTAAGGATACGCAGTATTTT. Its protein product is CASSPSSDPKDTQYF.

The chain uses TRBV7-9 and TRBJ1-2; a possible D gene is TRBD1 (6 bases). The CDR3 length is 15 residues. Germline V gene lookup returns CDR1 SEHNR and CDR2 FQNEAQ (reference sequence). The germline V and J ends were trimmed by 1 base and 4 bases, with 13 bases remaining between them. The DNA for the CDR3 is TGTGCCAGCAGCTTAGACGAGGGGGATGCCTATGGCTACACCTTC. Encoded protein: CASSLDEGDAYGYTF. The entire variable domain, with the rest obtained from reference TRBV7-9 and TRBJ1-2, is as follows: DTGVSQNPRHKITKRGQNVTFRCDPISEHNRLYWYRQTLGQGPEFLTYFQNEAQLEKSRLLSDRFSAERPKGSFSTLEIQRTEQGDSAMYLCASSLDEGDAYGYTFGSGTRLTVV.

The chain recombines TRBV7-2 with TRBJ1-2, with D tentatively TRBD1 (5 bases). Trimming took 4 bases from V and 2 from J, leaving 14 bases between them. The length of the CDR3 is 15 residues. Germline lookup yields CDR1 SGHTA and CDR2 FQGNSA. CDR3 region: CASSSRGGANYGYTF. CDR3 DNA: TGTGCCAGCAGCTCCCGAGGCGGGGCCAACTATGGCTACACCTTC.

V is TRBV27 and J is TRBJ1-4; D unresolved. Germline CDR1 is MNHEY and CDR2 is SMNVEV (reference sequence). Trimming stripped 6 bases from V and 5 bases from J, with 10 bases between. CDR3 length equals 13 residues. CDR3 region: CASSLRENEKLFF. The DNA of the CDR3 is TGTGCCAGCAGCCTAAGAGAGAATGAAAAACTGTTTTTT.

The genes are TRBV7-8 and TRBJ1-3; the match to TRBD1 covers 7 bases. Germline V gives CDR1 SGHVS, CDR2 FQNEAQ. The CDR3 has 16 amino acids. The ends lost 4 bases at V and 6 bases at J; junction bases unmatched: 12. In DNA form, the CDR3 reads TGTGCCAGCAGCTCTGATTGGCGGACAGGCACAAACACCATATATTTT. As protein: CASSSDWRTGTNTIYF.

The V call is TRBV4-2, the J call TRBJ1-2, with 7 bases that match TRBD1. This CDR3 is built from 15 residues. The germline gives CDR1 LGHNA, CDR2 YNFKEQ. The ends lost 0 bases at V and 2 bases at J; junction bases unmatched: 3. CDR3: CASSQDRQGNYGYTF. The CDR3, as DNA: TGTGCCAGCAGCCAAGACAGACAGGGAAACTATGGCTACACCTTC.

This clone came up once. V is TRBV19 and J is TRBJ2-4, with 11 bases that match TRBD2. Germline CDR1 is LNHDA and CDR2 is SQIVND (reference sequence). J gave up 0 bases and V 5 bases, and 12 bases lay outside the gene matches. The CDR3 runs 19 residues. The CDR3 DNA is TGTGCCAGTAGTCTCACCGGGACTAGCGGCCTCTTAGCCAAAAACATTCAGTACTTC. Protein product: CASSLTGTSGLLAKNIQYF.

The chain joins TRBV21-1 to TRBJ1-1; the DNA was not used to check the table's D call, TRBD1. TRBV21-1 is a documented pseudogene. There are 17 residues in the CDR3. The CDR3 sequence is CALVGLGQKEMNTEAFF. CDR3 bases: TGTGCCCTTGTGGGCCTGGGACAGAAGGAAATGAACACTGAAGCTTTCTTT.

The chain employs TRBV7-8 and TRBJ2-7; 11 bases agree with TRBD2. CDR1 and CDR2 from the germline V gene are SGHVS and FQNEAQ. Trimming at V came to 5 bases and at J to 2 bases, leaving 8 bases not matched to a gene. CDR3 length: 16 residues. DNA for the CDR3: TGTGCCAGCAGCCGGGCCGGGACTAGCGGAACCTACGAGCAGTACTTC. Translating gives CASSRAGTSGTYEQYF.

This rearrangement joins TRBV2 to TRBJ2-2; 11 nucleotides align to TRBD2. V was pared by 6 bases and J by 3 bases, with 0 bases of the junction left unmatched. The germline CDR1 and CDR2 sequences are SNHLY and FYNNEI. The CDR3 is made up of 14 amino acids. Written as DNA, the CDR3 is TGTGCCAGCAGGGGACTAGCGGACACCGGGGAGCTGTTTTTT. This sequence encodes CASRGLADTGELFF.

V usage is TRBV30 and J usage is TRBJ2-2; 9 bases map to TRBD1. The CDR3 is made up of 19 amino acids. Germline V CDR1 and CDR2: GTSNPN, SVGIG (reference sequence). V gave up 0 bases and J gave up 6 bases; unmatched junction bases: 17. The DNA for the CDR3 is TGTGCCTGGAGTGTAGTTAATTTGGGACAGGGTGGAGGTCCCGGGGAGCTGTTTTTT. Amino acids: CAWSVVNLGQGGGPGELFF.

V gene TRBV11-1 combines with J gene TRBJ1-2; D ambiguous. V lost 4 bases and J 1 base, leaving 7 bases between the germline ends. Germline V gene lookup returns CDR1 SGHAT and CDR2 FQDESV (reference sequence). CDR3 length: 13 amino acids. CDR3 DNA: TGTGCCAGCAGCTCGGACTTTAACTATGGCTACACCTTC. Translated: CASSSDFNYGYTF. Based on the CDR3 plus reference TRBV11-1 and TRBJ1-2, the full variable domain is EAEVAQSPRYKITEKSQAVAFWCDPISGHATLYWYRQILGQGPELLVQFQDESVVDDSQLPKDRFSAERLKGVDSTLKIQPAELGDSAMYLCASSSDFNYGYTFGSGTRLTVV.

The rearrangement uses TRBV6-6 and TRBJ1-1; 7 bases line up with TRBD1. Losses at the gene ends were 6 bases for V and 5 bases for J; bases not matched to a gene: 9. The CDR3 is 14 amino acids. Germline V gives CDR1 MNHNY, CDR2 SVGAGI (reference sequence). The CDR3 sequence is CASRTRWDRTEAFF. The CDR3 bases are TGTGCCAGCAGGACTCGATGGGACAGAACTGAAGCTTTCTTT.

About this clone: An end of the junction does not agree with germline; a read error may underlie this. The chain recombines TRBV19 with TRBJ2-7; TRBD2 might be the D (5 bases). The germline V gene has CDR1 LNHDA and CDR2 SQIVND (reference sequence). The CDR3 extends over 12 amino acids. CDR3 sequence reads: CASSVDGGEQYF. CDR3 DNA sequence: TGTGCCAGTAGTGTAGATGGAGGCGAGCAGTACTTC.

The chain couples TRBV6-1 to TRBJ1-1, with D perhaps matching TRBD1 (5 bases). Trimming took 0 bases from V and 4 from J, leaving 15 bases between them. Germline V gene sequence: CDR1 MNHNS, CDR2 SASEGT. CDR3 size: 16 residues. The CDR3 protein is CASSEAPQAHGTEAFF. CDR3 DNA: TGTGCCAGCAGTGAAGCCCCACAGGCTCATGGCACTGAAGCTTTCTTT.